These 21 T cell receptor beta chains were sequenced from one sample in a study of control samples from healthy donors and cancer patients. Method: immunoSEQ multiplex PCR; TCRdb's copy keeps in-frame clones and lacks some. The sample has just over 80,000 clones, roughly 93% seen once. Sequencing used blood. These receptors originate from a woman aged 18-29 years in good health.

This chain uses TRBV5-8 with TRBJ1-1; D possibly corresponds to TRBD1 (5 bases). This CDR3 has 13 residues. Germline CDR1 SGHTS, CDR2 YDEGEE. The V end lost 4 bases, the J end lost 0 bases, and 7 bases lay between the germline ends. CDR3 coding DNA: TGTGCCAGCAGCCGGGACTTGAACACTGAAGCTTTCTTT. Protein product: CASSRDLNTEAFF. Full variable domain (missing parts from reference TRBV5-8 and TRBJ1-1): EAGVTQSPTHLIKTRGQQATLRCSPISGHTSVYWYQQALGLGLQFLLWYDEGEERNRGNFPPRFSGRQFPNYSSELNVNALELEDSALYLCASSRDLNTEAFFGQGTRLTVV.

This clone is a singleton in its sample. The CDR3 nucleotides are TGTGCCAGCAGCTTGGTACCCCCGGGACGGCGTAACTATGGCTACACCTTC. This gives the protein CASSLVPPGRRNYGYTF. The V and J genes are TRBV5-4 and TRBJ1-2; a possible D gene is TRBD1 (5 bases). Germline lookup yields CDR1 SGHNT and CDR2 YYREEE (reference sequence). Trimming took 0 bases from V and 1 from J, leaving 16 bases between them. CDR3 size: 17 residues.

The rearrangement joins TRBV24-1 to TRBJ2-3; 7 nucleotides align to TRBD2. The CDR3 is made up of 12 amino acids. Trimming at V came to 9 bases and at J to 6 bases, leaving 5 bases not matched to a gene. CDR1 is KGHDR, CDR2 SFDVKD, per germline. The CDR3 reads CATGEGVDTQYF. The CDR3 coding sequence is TGTGCCACCGGGGAGGGCGTGGATACGCAGTATTTT.

The J gene is TRBJ2-7, the V gene TRBV13; a weak D match, TRBD1 (6 bases). The CDR3 covers 14 residues. Trimming left V 4 bases short and J 3 bases short, with 13 bases between. The germline V gene encodes CDR1 PRHDT and CDR2 FYEKMQ (reference sequence). CDR3 nucleotide sequence: TGTGCCAGCAGCTCCTCAGGGGCCTACTACGAGCAGTACTTC. Translating gives CASSSSGAYYEQYF. The complete variable domain, with remaining parts taken from reference TRBV13 and TRBJ2-7, reads AAGVIQSPRHLIKEKRETATLKCYPIPRHDTVYWYQQGPGQDPQFLISFYEKMQSDKGSIPDRFSAQQFSDYHSELNMSSLELGDSALYFCASSSSGAYYEQYFGPGTRLTVT.

This chain uses TRBV11-3 with TRBJ1-1, with a possible D match to TRBD1 (5 bases). There are 13 residues in the CDR3. CDR1 SGHNT and CDR2 YENEEA come from the germline V gene. The V and J ends lost 2 bases and 4 bases respectively, with 8 bases between them. The CDR3 protein is CASSLQGGTEAFF. The CDR3 nucleotides are TGTGCCAGCAGCTTACAGGGTGGCACTGAAGCTTTCTTT.

The table lists this clone with a count of one. This chain connects TRBV27 to TRBJ2-2, with 10 nucleotides matching TRBD2. This CDR3 contains 16 residues. The germline V gene has CDR1 MNHEY and CDR2 SMNVEV (reference sequence). V dropped 1 base and J dropped 1; count of bases not matched to a gene: 0. CDR3 nucleotides: TGTGCCAGCAGTTTATGGACTAGCGGGAACACCGGGGAGCTGTTTTTT. This translates into CASSLWTSGNTGELFF.

J is TRBJ2-5 and V is TRBV2; possibly TRBD1 for D (6 bases). V gave up 4 bases and J gave up 2 bases, with 11 bases separating them. Germline CDR1 is SNHLY and CDR2 is FYNNEI. The CDR3 is made up of 14 amino acids. CDR3 coding DNA: TGTGCCAGCAGTGGGACGCAGGGGCAAGAGACCCAGTACTTC. It codes for CASSGTQGQETQYF.

The chain recombines TRBV19 with TRBJ2-5; D call uncertain. Germline lookup yields CDR1 LNHDA and CDR2 SQIVND (reference sequence). This CDR3 spans 12 amino acids. V lost 4 bases and J lost 5, with 8 bases in between. The chain's CDR3 is CASSRETETQYF. The CDR3 nucleotides read TGTGCCAGTAGTAGAGAGACGGAGACCCAGTACTTC.

The chain recombines TRBV4-1 with TRBJ1-1; D uncertain. Trimming stripped 2 bases from V and 11 bases from J, with 12 bases between. Germline V gene data show CDR1 as MGHRA and CDR2 as YSYEKL. CDR3 size: 12 residues. CDR3 DNA sequence: TGCGCCAGCAGCCAAACCGGCCCAGTCGCTTTCTTT. Translation: CASSQTGPVAFF.

The genes are TRBV19 and TRBJ2-7; TRBD2 agrees at 11 bases. Germline CDR1 reads LNHDA; CDR2 reads SQIVND (reference sequence). The length of the CDR3 is 15 residues. V lost 5 bases, J lost 2 bases, and 5 bases stayed unmatched. The CDR3 loop is CASSSTSGVTYEQYF. The CDR3 bases are TGTGCCAGTAGTTCGACTAGCGGGGTTACCTACGAGCAGTACTTC.

The J gene is TRBJ1-1, the V gene TRBV19, with D possibly being TRBD1 (5 bases). Trimming shortened V by 5 bases and J by 2 bases, and 24 bases separated the two germline ends. The CDR3 is made up of 18 amino acids. Looked up from germline, CDR1 is LNHDA and CDR2 is SQIVND (reference sequence). The CDR3 loop is CASSSPGGYRGGNTEAFF. The CDR3 nucleotides are TGTGCCAGTAGTTCACCAGGAGGGTACCGGGGGGGAAACACTGAAGCTTTCTTT.

V gene TRBV2 combines with J gene TRBJ2-6; D may be TRBD2 (5 bases). The CDR3 has 14 residues. Per germline, CDR1 SNHLY and CDR2 FYNNEI. Trimming removed 7 bases from V and 2 bases from J, with 9 bases in between. CDR3 sequence (DNA): TGTGCCAGCACGAGGGTCACTGGGGCCAACGTCCTGACTTTC. Protein product: CASTRVTGANVLTF.

This clone was picked up one time. The chain joins TRBV24-1 to TRBJ2-2, with TRBD1 as a possible D gene (6 bases). Trimming cost V 7 bases and J 6 bases, with 8 bases left between them. This CDR3 is built from 12 residues. Germline values: CDR1 KGHDR, CDR2 SFDVKD. The CDR3 loop reads CATRKGAGELFF. The CDR3 DNA sequence: TGTGCCACCAGGAAGGGGGCCGGGGAGCTGTTTTTT.

The chain employs TRBV5-4 and TRBJ1-3; the match to TRBD1 covers 8 bases. Germline loops: CDR1 SGHNT, CDR2 YYREEE (reference sequence). The CDR3 has 15 residues. The junction had 1 base not matched to a gene; V was cut back by 0 bases and J by 2 bases. CDR3 protein: CASSLGTGPGNTIYF. The CDR3 DNA reads TGTGCCAGCAGCTTGGGGACAGGGCCTGGAAACACCATATATTTT.

The chain employs TRBV24-1 and TRBJ1-1, with D tentatively TRBD1 (6 bases). CDR1 and CDR2 from the germline V gene are KGHDR and SFDVKD. This CDR3 region has 11 residues. The V end was cut by 8 bases, the J end by 11 bases, with 14 bases between. Here the CDR3 DNA reads TGTGCCACCACTCAGGGGACGGTGGCTTTCTTT. Amino acids: CATTQGTVAFF.

This clone appeared a single time. The genes are TRBV9 and TRBJ2-5; no reliable D call. Between the trimmed V and J ends, which lost 1 base and 2 bases, there was a span of 12 bases. From germline, CDR1 is SGDLS and CDR2 YYNGEE. The length of the CDR3 is 15 residues. In DNA form, the CDR3 reads TGTGCCAGCAGCGTATGGGCTTTACCGCAAGAGACCCAGTACTTC. It yields the protein CASSVWALPQETQYF.

The CDR3 nucleotides are TGTGCCAGCAGCCCGGGACTAGCGGGACCCCCCCAGTACTTC. This gives the protein CASSPGLAGPPQYF. The gene calls are TRBV2 and TRBJ2-5, with 13 nucleotides matching TRBD2. Trimming cost V 6 bases and J 9 bases; bases outside gene matches: 7. The CDR3 sequence is 14 residues long. Germline V gene lookup returns CDR1 SNHLY and CDR2 FYNNEI.

The V and J genes are TRBV28 and TRBJ2-7; 8 bases are shared with TRBD2. Germline CDR1 is MDHEN and CDR2 is SYDVKM. This CDR3 spans 14 amino acids. V trimming: 5 bases; J trimming: 12 bases; junction bases outside the gene matches: 15. The CDR3 nucleotides are TGTGCCAGCAGTCTCAGCCTTCAGCGGGAGTTTCCGTACTTC. It encodes CASSLSLQREFPYF.

The chain couples TRBV19 to TRBJ2-1; D is uncertain. With 5 bases removed from V and 10 bases from J, the gap between germline ends came to 9 bases. The V gene's germline CDR1 is LNHDA and CDR2 SQIVND (reference sequence). The CDR3 is 11 residues long. This CDR3 reads CASSEGYEQFF. The CDR3 DNA reads as TGTGCCAGTAGTGAAGGGTACGAGCAGTTCTTC.

The chain uses TRBV5-4 and TRBJ1-2, with D possibly being TRBD1 (6 bases). This CDR3 has 15 residues. V lost 0 bases, J lost 1 base, and 10 bases lay in between. Germline lookup yields CDR1 SGHNT and CDR2 YYREEE (reference sequence). The DNA of the CDR3 is TGTGCCAGCAGCTTGGACAGGGTGGTTAACTATGGCTACACCTTC. This gives the protein CASSLDRVVNYGYTF.

The V call is TRBV7-8, the J call TRBJ1-5, with 8 bases aligning to TRBD1. The CDR3 loop spans 15 amino acids. The germline V gene encodes CDR1 SGHVS and CDR2 FQNEAQ. The ends lost 5 bases at V and 3 bases at J; junction bases unmatched: 6. The CDR3 DNA follows: TGTGCCAGCAGCGCGGACAGGGTAACCAATCAGCCCCAGCATTTT. Protein product: CASSADRVTNQPQHF.